One TCR beta chain is described in this entry. Antigen unknown. The sample originates from a study of a mutant IDH1 vaccine in newly diagnosed glioma. Study background: Week 35 was assigned to visit V12, and week 47 was assigned to visit V13. Whole-study results and caveats: Across multiple MHC alleles, 93.3% of patients had vaccine-induced responses.

Specified time point: week 35, safety follow-up. The vaccine gave 300 ug of a 20-mer mutant IDH1 peptide subcutaneously per dose. At weeks 1, 3, 5, 7, 11, 15, 19 and 23, patients received a vaccination, eight in all. Germline CDR1 is GTSNPN and CDR2 is SVGIG (reference sequence). The length of the CDR3 is 11 residues. The V end was cut by 3 bases, the J end by 8 bases, with 10 bases between. Here immunoSEQ multiplex PCR was the method, and the copy in TCRdb shows in-frame clones only, minus some. Of 50,000 to 70,000 clones detected, under 90% appear once; the ten largest clones hold around 4%. The starting material was PBMCs, obtained from a glioma patient whose treatment included an IDH1 peptide vaccine. The sequence was collected from a young man with glioma. This rearrangement joins TRBV30 to TRBJ1-2; D is perhaps TRBD1 (5 bases). CDR3 DNA sequence: TGTGCCTGGAGGAAGAGGGGCGGCTACACCTTC. It translates to CAWRKRGGYTF.